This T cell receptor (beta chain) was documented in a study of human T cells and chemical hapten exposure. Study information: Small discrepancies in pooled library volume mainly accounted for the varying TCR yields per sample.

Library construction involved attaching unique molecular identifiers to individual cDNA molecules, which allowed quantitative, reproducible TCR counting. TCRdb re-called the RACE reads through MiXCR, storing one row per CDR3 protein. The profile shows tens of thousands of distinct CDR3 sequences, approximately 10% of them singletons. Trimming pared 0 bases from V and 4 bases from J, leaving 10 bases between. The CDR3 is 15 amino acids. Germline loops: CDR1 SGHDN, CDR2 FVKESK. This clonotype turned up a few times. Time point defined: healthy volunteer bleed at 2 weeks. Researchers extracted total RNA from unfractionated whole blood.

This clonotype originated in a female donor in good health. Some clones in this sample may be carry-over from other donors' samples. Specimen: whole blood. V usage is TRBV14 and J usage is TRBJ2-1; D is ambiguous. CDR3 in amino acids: CASSQDLGQYNEQFF. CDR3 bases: TGTGCCAGCAGCCAAGATTTGGGCCAGTACAATGAGCAGTTCTTC. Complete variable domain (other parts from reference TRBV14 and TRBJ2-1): EAGVTQFPSHSVIEKGQTVTLRCDPISGHDNLYWYRRVMGKEIKFLLHFVKESKQDESGMPNNRFLAERTGGTYSTLKVQPAELEDSGVYFCASSQDLGQYNEQFFGPGTRLTVL.